The 20 T cell receptor beta chains below all came from one sample that was sequenced in a study of blood T cell repertoires in COVID-19. TCRdb's table, derived via immunoSEQ multiplex PCR, lists solely in-frame clones and lacks some. The table has around 210,000 clones, 85% seen once. Material: peripheral blood. These TCRs come from a middle-aged man with COVID-19, enrolled during active disease.

This sequence joins TRBV2 and TRBJ2-2; 7 bases align to TRBD1. The CDR3 runs to 15 residues. V lost 6 bases and J lost 2; bases outside the gene matches: 6. Germline CDR1 reads SNHLY; CDR2 reads FYNNEI. In DNA, the CDR3 is TGTGCCAGCAGCCGCTGGGACAGAAACACCGGGGAGCTGTTTTTT. Translation gives CASSRWDRNTGELFF.

This clone came up a few times. CDR3 nucleotides: TGTGCCAGCTCACGAGGGGACCTCAGGGGTGGAAACACCATATATTTT. As protein: CASSRGDLRGGNTIYF. This sequence joins TRBV18 and TRBJ1-3; maybe TRBD1 (6 bases). CDR3 length equals 16 residues. CDR1 and CDR2 (germline): KGHSH, LQKENI. Trimming took off 4 bases at V and 3 bases at J, with 16 bases between the two ends.

This chain joins TRBV12-3 or TRBV12-4 and TRBJ2-2; 7 nucleotides align to TRBD1. Trimming removed 8 bases from V and 3 bases from J; junction bases left unmatched: 3. The CDR3 runs 13 residues. Here the CDR3 DNA reads TGTGCCAGCGGACAGGCGTACACCGGGGAGCTGTTTTTT. The encoded protein is CASGQAYTGELFF.

This sequence joins TRBV5-4 and TRBJ2-5; maybe TRBD2 (6 bases). This CDR3 region has 13 residues. The germline CDR1 and CDR2 sequences are SGHNT and YYREEE (reference sequence). The V end was cut by 4 bases, the J end by 0 bases, with 7 bases between. The CDR3 DNA reads as TGTGCCAGCAGCCGGGACTACCAAGAGACCCAGTACTTC. Its translation is CASSRDYQETQYF.

This clone has ten or more counts. The V and J genes are TRBV5-1 and TRBJ1-2; no definite D call. This CDR3 is 14 amino acids long. Germline V gives CDR1 SGHRS, CDR2 YFSETQ. The V and J ends lost 6 bases and 3 bases respectively, with 15 bases between them. CDR3 DNA: TGCGCCAGCAAACAAAACAGCGGGGACTATGGCTACACCTTC. Translation gives CASKQNSGDYGYTF. Combining the CDR3 with reference TRBV5-1 and TRBJ1-2 gives the whole variable domain KAGVTQTPRYLIKTRGQQVTLSCSPISGHRSVSWYQQTPGQGLQFLFEYFSETQRNKGNFPGRFSGRQFSNSRSEMNVSTLELGDSALYLCASKQNSGDYGYTFGSGTRLTVV.

V and J are TRBV11-2 and TRBJ1-2; 11 nucleotides match TRBD1. V gave up 4 bases and J gave up 7 bases; unmatched junction bases: 14. CDR1 is SGHAT, CDR2 FQNNGV, per germline. This CDR3 region has 17 residues. CDR3 in DNA: TGTGCCAGCAGCTCGTTTTCATCCGGGACAGGGGGGTTTGGCTACACCTTC. Residues: CASSSFSSGTGGFGYTF.

This chain joins TRBV4-3 and TRBJ1-6; maybe TRBD1 (5 bases). CDR1 is LGHNA and CDR2 is YSLEER in the germline V gene. The CDR3 totals 16 residues. Trimming shortened V by 0 bases and J by 6 bases, and 12 bases separated the two germline ends. The CDR3: CASSQDPGRVNSPLHF. The CDR3 DNA follows: TGCGCCAGCAGCCAAGATCCGGGCAGGGTTAATTCACCCCTCCACTTT.

The rearrangement links TRBV7-6 to TRBJ2-7; TRBD2 aligns across 15 bases. The ends lost 1 base at V and 4 bases at J; junction bases unmatched: 8. Germline V CDR1 and CDR2: SGHVS, FNYEAQ. CDR3 size: 18 residues. The CDR3 nucleotides read TGTGCCAGCAGCTTAGAGTCGGGACTAGCGGGGGGCTATTACGAGCAGTACTTC. Protein sequence: CASSLESGLAGGYYEQYF.

The chain employs TRBV11-1 and TRBJ2-2, with unresolved D. The CDR3 has 14 residues. CDR1 SGHAT and CDR2 FQDESV come from the germline V gene (reference sequence). Trimming took 0 bases from V and 2 from J, leaving 4 bases between them. The CDR3 DNA reads as TGTGCCAGCAGCTTAGCTCTCAACACCGGGGAGCTGTTTTTT. Encoded protein: CASSLALNTGELFF.

Only one count was recorded for this clone. The chain combines TRBV7-6 with TRBJ2-2; TRBD2 matches at 8 bases. Unmatched junction bases numbered 6, after V lost 1 base and J lost 5 bases. There are 16 residues in the CDR3. Germline-derived CDR1 and CDR2 are SGHVS and FNYEAQ. The DNA of the CDR3 is TGTGCCAGCAGCTTAGAGGGGACTAGTCGAACCGGGGAGCTGTTTTTT. As protein: CASSLEGTSRTGELFF.

This chain connects TRBV3-1 (or the pseudogene TRBV3-2) to TRBJ1-3; D may be TRBD1 (5 bases). This CDR3 comprises 20 residues. V was cut by 1 base and J by 4 bases, with 26 bases left in between. CDR1 is LGHDT and CDR2 is YNNKEL in the germline V gene (reference sequence). CDR3 residues: CASSQVSGGLQLASGNTIYF. CDR3 bases: TGTGCCAGCAGCCAAGTAAGTGGGGGGTTACAGCTGGCCTCCGGAAACACCATATATTTT.

The V call is TRBV6-1, the J call TRBJ2-5; tentatively, D is TRBD2 (6 bases). The CDR3 contains 14 residues. With 1 base removed from V and 4 bases from J, the gap between germline ends came to 10 bases. The germline gives CDR1 MNHNS, CDR2 SASEGT. CDR3 sequence reads: CASSEGGVGETQYF. Written as DNA, the CDR3 is TGTGCCAGCAGTGAAGGCGGGGTAGGAGAGACCCAGTACTTC.

On this clone: Other DNA sequences of this sample code for an identical CDR3. The chain is built from TRBV4-1 and TRBJ2-1; 12 bases align to TRBD2. V gave up 4 bases and J gave up 4 bases; unmatched junction bases: 5. In germline, CDR1 is MGHRA, CDR2 YSYEKL. The CDR3 is made up of 16 amino acids. The CDR3 is CASSRETSGGYNEQFF. CDR3 DNA sequence: TGCGCCAGCAGCCGGGAGACTAGCGGGGGTTACAATGAGCAGTTCTTC.

The CDR3 nucleotides read TGTGCCTGGAGATTGAGGGGGTATGACACTGAAGCTTTCTTT. It yields the protein CAWRLRGYDTEAFF. The rearrangement joins TRBV30 to TRBJ1-1; a possible D gene is TRBD1 (6 bases). CDR1 is GTSNPN and CDR2 is SVGIG in the germline V gene (reference sequence). CDR3 length: 14 amino acids. The V gene lost 3 bases and the J gene lost 3 bases, with 14 bases spanning the gap.

This sequence joins TRBV19 and TRBJ2-1; D is ambiguous. The CDR3 spans 15 residues. V was cut by 3 bases and J by 3 bases, with 12 bases left in between. Germline V gives CDR1 LNHDA, CDR2 SQIVND (reference sequence). CDR3 DNA: TGTGCCAGTAGTATTTCCCGGGTTTTCTACAATGAGCAGTTCTTC. Its translation is CASSISRVFYNEQFF. Looking up the rest from reference TRBV19 and TRBJ2-1 gives the full variable domain: DGGITQSPKYLFRKEGQNVTLSCEQNLNHDAMYWYRQDPGQGLRLIYYSQIVNDFQKGDIAEGYSVSREKKESFPLTVTSAQKNPTAFYLCASSISRVFYNEQFFGPGTRLTVL.

This clone was observed a few times. This rearrangement joins TRBV7-9 to TRBJ1-1; no firm D call. V lost 6 bases, J lost 2 bases, and 10 bases lay in between. This CDR3 contains 13 residues. From germline, CDR1 is SEHNR and CDR2 FQNEAQ (reference sequence). The CDR3: CASSFGGNTEAFF. The DNA for the CDR3 is TGTGCCAGCAGTTTCGGAGGAAACACTGAAGCTTTCTTT.

The chain links TRBV7-9 to TRBJ2-1, with D possibly TRBD2 on 6 matching bases. The V gene's germline CDR1 is SEHNR and CDR2 FQNEAQ (reference sequence). There are 18 residues in the CDR3. Trimming shortened V by 1 base and J by 0 bases, and 16 bases separated the two germline ends. In DNA form, the CDR3 reads TGTGCCAGCAGCTTAGATGATAGCGGATTCTTCTCCTACAATGAGCAGTTCTTC. Protein: CASSLDDSGFFSYNEQFF.

This clone was found once. The CDR3 loop reads CASSYFRLSLSNQPQHF. CDR3 in DNA: TGTGCCAGCAGTTACTTCCGCCTGAGTCTTTCTAATCAGCCCCAGCATTTT. The chain employs TRBV6-2 or TRBV6-3 and TRBJ1-5, with no clear D. CDR1 is MNHEY and CDR2 is SVGEGT in the germline V gene. Trimming pared 1 base from V and 4 bases from J, leaving 17 bases between. This CDR3 spans 17 amino acids.

The chain is built from TRBV27 and TRBJ2-7; TRBD1 agrees at 9 bases. The V gene's germline CDR1 is MNHEY and CDR2 SMNVEV (reference sequence). V lost 4 bases to trimming and J lost 3 bases; unmatched junction nucleotides: 7. The CDR3 is 15 amino acids. The CDR3 spells CASSSAGTGLYEQYF. For the CDR3, the DNA is TGTGCCAGCAGTTCGGCCGGGACAGGGCTCTACGAGCAGTACTTC.

The V call is TRBV7-3, the J call TRBJ2-1; TRBD2 agrees at 8 bases. Germline V gene sequence: CDR1 SGHTA, CDR2 FQGTGA. Germline trimming cut 5 bases from V and 7 bases from J; bases unmatched to any gene: 7. The CDR3 is 14 amino acids. CDR3 region: CASSPSGPGNEQFF. The CDR3 region has the DNA TGTGCCAGCAGCCCTAGCGGGCCTGGGAATGAGCAGTTCTTC.